This T cell receptor beta chain was captured by sequencing in a study of vaccination effects on CD4 cells after COVID-19. The study's findings and limits: Marked clonal contraction of both clone types appeared late after vaccination.

TCRdb keeps only in-frame clones here, not all; method: immunoSEQ multiplex PCR. The sample includes approximately 74,000 clones, under 85% of them seen just once. Within the ViraFEST assay, antigen-specific CD4+ T cells underwent expansion with viral peptide pools prior to sequencing. When roughly eleven days of culture had elapsed, CD4+ T cells were isolated. Participants got two doses of BNT162b2 or mRNA-1273 vaccine. Testing of the vaccine recipients showed negative nucleocapsid antibodies and no prior SARS-CoV-2 infection. Every well housed around 2 million PBMC, which grew in culture alongside 9 to 10 IU/ml IL-2 and 10 ug/ml peptides. Half the medium was replaced with IL-2 medium on days 3 and 7. To note about this clone: Its antigen remains unknown.

Per the germline V gene, CDR1 is MGHRA and CDR2 is YSYEKL. This CDR3 region has 16 residues. Trimming left V 0 bases short and J 4 bases short, with 13 bases between. Sequences were derived from CD4+ T cells from PBMCs cultured with HCoV-OC43 spike peptides, sampled after COVID-19 vaccination. Subset noted: HCoV-OC43 spike overlapping peptide pool stimulation. The receptor comes from a human donor who received a COVID-19 vaccine. The J gene is TRBJ1-5, the V gene TRBV4-1; no clear D gene. CDR3 region: CASSQDYFSVNQPQHF. DNA of the CDR3: TGCGCCAGCAGCCAAGATTATTTTTCAGTAAATCAGCCCCAGCATTTT.